This entry lists 11 T cell receptor beta chains sequenced from one sample in a study of T-cell memory formation after mild COVID-19. MiXCR, run by TCRdb on the 5' RACE reads, gives a single entry per CDR3 protein. The data hold fewer than 150,000 distinct CDR3 sequences, with around 15% observed a single time. The sample was PBMCs or a T cell subset sorted from them (not recorded which). The source is a man aged 18 to 30 who had mild COVID-19 (a few samples of this study predate the infection). Cell type and time point are not known.

This chain uses TRBV7-2 with TRBJ1-2, with D possibly matching TRBD1 (5 bases). The length of the CDR3 is 14 residues. Trimming stripped 1 base from V and 1 base from J, with 7 bases between. From germline, CDR1 is SGHTA and CDR2 FQGNSA. The CDR3 DNA reads TGTGCCAGCAGCTTAGAGGGACTTAACTATGGCTACACCTTC. Translated: CASSLEGLNYGYTF.

V usage is TRBV20-1 and J usage is TRBJ2-5, with D perhaps TRBD2 (5 bases). The V end lost 6 bases, the J end lost 4 bases, and 12 bases lay between the germline ends. CDR1 DFQATT and CDR2 SNEGSKA come from the germline V gene (reference sequence). This CDR3 has 12 amino acids. CDR3 nucleotides: TGCAGTGCCCCAGGCCGGGGAGAGACCCAGTACTTC. Encoded protein: CSAPGRGETQYF.

V gene TRBV7-9 combines with J gene TRBJ1-5, with D hard to call. The germline V gene has CDR1 SEHNR and CDR2 FQNEAQ (reference sequence). The CDR3 sequence is 13 residues long. V lost 4 bases, J lost 6 bases, and 10 bases lay in between. The CDR3 bases are TGTGCCAGCAGCTCCCAGGACGGTCAGCCCCAGCATTTT. Its protein is CASSSQDGQPQHF. Full variable domain (rest looked up from reference TRBV7-9 and TRBJ1-5): DTGVSQNPRHKITKRGQNVTFRCDPISEHNRLYWYRQTLGQGPEFLTYFQNEAQLEKSRLLSDRFSAERPKGSFSTLEIQRTEQGDSAMYLCASSSQDGQPQHFGDGTRLSIL.

This chain links TRBV7-9 with TRBJ1-1; 8 bases align to TRBD1. CDR3 size: 14 residues. The trim removed 5 bases at V and 2 bases at J, leaving 4 bases unmatched. From germline, CDR1 is SEHNR and CDR2 FQNEAQ (reference sequence). The CDR3 region has the DNA TGTGCCAGCAGCCAGGGGGCTTCAAACACTGAAGCTTTCTTT. Protein sequence: CASSQGASNTEAFF.

The gene calls are TRBV27 and TRBJ2-1; TRBD2 matches at 9 bases. V dropped 1 base and J dropped 6; count of bases not matched to a gene: 4. The CDR3 loop spans 15 amino acids. The germline gives CDR1 MNHEY, CDR2 SMNVEV (reference sequence). Written as DNA, the CDR3 is TGTGCCAGCAGTTTATGGCGGGGGGGAGCCAATGAGCAGTTCTTC. Its protein is CASSLWRGGANEQFF.

This clonotype was seen more than once but under ten times. The chain recombines TRBV6-5 with TRBJ2-1, with D uncertain. This CDR3 contains 16 residues. Germline values: CDR1 MNHEY, CDR2 SVGAGI. The ends were cut back, 2 bases at V and 7 bases at J, with 18 bases in the middle. The CDR3 loop is CASSYPLGPPSNEQFF. The DNA for the CDR3 is TGTGCCAGCAGTTACCCCCTAGGGCCCCCTTCGAATGAGCAGTTCTTC.

The chain employs TRBV7-2 and TRBJ2-7; no clear D gene. The CDR3 consists of 15 residues. Looked up from germline, CDR1 is SGHTA and CDR2 is FQGNSA. V lost 5 bases to trimming and J lost 1 base, with 15 bases between them. In DNA form, the CDR3 reads TGTGCCAGCAGCCAGTCGAGCATCGGGTCCTACGAGCAGTACTTC. Amino acid sequence: CASSQSSIGSYEQYF. Full variable domain (rest looked up from reference TRBV7-2 and TRBJ2-7): GAGVSQSPSNKVTEKGKDVELRCDPISGHTALYWYRQSLGQGLEFLIYFQGNSAPDKSGLPSDRFSAERTGGSVSTLTIQRTQQEDSAVYLCASSQSSIGSYEQYFGPGTRLTVT.

This chain uses TRBV18 with TRBJ2-2, with 9 bases lining up with TRBD1. Germline lookup yields CDR1 KGHSH and CDR2 LQKENI. The V gene end was trimmed by 5 bases and the J gene end by 4 bases; junction bases not matched to a gene: 5. The CDR3 length is 15 residues. CDR3 residues: CASSVTGGATGELFF. CDR3 in DNA: TGTGCCAGCTCAGTTACAGGGGGCGCCACCGGGGAGCTGTTTTTT.

The sample holds one count of this clonotype. V usage is TRBV28 and J usage is TRBJ2-3; the D gene is possibly TRBD1 (6 bases). Germline V lookup: CDR1 MDHEN, CDR2 SYDVKM. Trimming took off 2 bases at V and 9 bases at J, with 15 bases between the two ends. The CDR3 runs 14 residues. CDR3 DNA: TGTGCCAGCAGTTTACCGCTCTGGGGGCACACGCAGTATTTT. Translating it yields CASSLPLWGHTQYF.

This chain joins TRBV7-6 and TRBJ1-1; the D is unclear. The germline CDR1 and CDR2 sequences are SGHVS and FNYEAQ. Trimming removed 1 base at V and 1 base at J, with 7 bases between. This CDR3 is built from 14 residues. In nucleotides, the CDR3 is TGTGCCAGCAGCTTAGAAAAGGGGAACACTGAAGCTTTCTTT. It specifies CASSLEKGNTEAFF.

The rearrangement links TRBV24-1 to TRBJ2-2, with 9 positions matching TRBD1. The CDR3 consists of 17 residues. In germline, CDR1 is KGHDR, CDR2 SFDVKD. After removal of 2 bases from V and 5 bases from J, the junction contained 8 bases not matched to a gene. The CDR3 DNA reads TGTGCCACCAGTGATTACTCCGGGACAGGGTCTACCGGGGAGCTGTTTTTT. This sequence encodes CATSDYSGTGSTGELFF.